In this sample, the clone carrying this T cell receptor (beta chain) turned up once. This sample was taken from a study of shared T cell receptors in the human thymus. Profiling relied on immunoSEQ multiplex PCR, and the TCRdb table lists in-frame clones only, not all of them. The sample yields some 640,000 clones, about 89% seen once. Germline CDR1 LGHNA, CDR2 YSLEER. V shed 0 bases, J shed 4 bases, and the junction held 5 bases outside the gene matches. The CDR3 has 16 amino acids. These data were also reused for a study on human thymus T cells. That work states: It was healthy Finnish infants having corrective surgery for congenital heart defects who were the donors. Thymus pieces cut out during corrective heart surgery were the tissue that was used.

Sequenced: thymocytes. The source of this sequence is a boy under two years old with a congenital heart defect. The chain is built from TRBV4-3 and TRBJ2-7, with 11 bases matching TRBD2. As DNA, the CDR3 is TGCGCCAGCAGCCAAGATCCCGGGACTAGCGGTTACGAGCAGTACTTC. Its protein product is CASSQDPGTSGYEQYF.